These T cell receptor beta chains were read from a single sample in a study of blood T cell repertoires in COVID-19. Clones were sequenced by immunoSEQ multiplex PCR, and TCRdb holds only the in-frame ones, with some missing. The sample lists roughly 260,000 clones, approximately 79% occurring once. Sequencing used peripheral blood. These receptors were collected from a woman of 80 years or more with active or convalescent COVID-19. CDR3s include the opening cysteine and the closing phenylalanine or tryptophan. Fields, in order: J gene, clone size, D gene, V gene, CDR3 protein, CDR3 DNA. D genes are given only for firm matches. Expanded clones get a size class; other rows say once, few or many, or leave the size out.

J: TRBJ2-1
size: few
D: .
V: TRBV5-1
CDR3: CASSSEQAGSYNEQFF
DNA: TGCGCCAGCAGCTCGGAACAAGCGGGCTCCTACAATGAGCAGTTCTTC

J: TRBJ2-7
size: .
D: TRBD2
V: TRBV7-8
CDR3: CASSPLGAGGYEQYF
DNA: TGTGCCAGCAGCCCCTTAGGAGCGGGAGGGTACGAGCAGTACTTC

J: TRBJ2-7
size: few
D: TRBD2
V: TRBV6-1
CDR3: CASSDGLAGREQYF
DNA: TGTGCCAGCAGTGACGGACTAGCGGGACGCGAGCAGTACTTC

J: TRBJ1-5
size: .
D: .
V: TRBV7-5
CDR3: CARSRRNKKTSLGQPQHF
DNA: TGTGCCAGAAGCCGACGCAATAAAAAGACAAGTTTAGGTCAGCCCCAGCATTTT

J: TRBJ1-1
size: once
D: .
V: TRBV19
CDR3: CASSFSGGNTEAFF
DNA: TGTGCCAGTAGTTTTTCCGGGGGAAACACTGAAGCTTTCTTT

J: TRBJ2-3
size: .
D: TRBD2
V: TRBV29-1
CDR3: CSVLKRDPSTDTQYF
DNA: TGCAGCGTGCTCAAGCGGGACCCTAGCACAGATACGCAGTATTTT

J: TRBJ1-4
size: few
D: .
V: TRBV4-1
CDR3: CASSQGVGNEKLFF
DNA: TGCGCCAGCAGCCAAGGGGTCGGGAATGAAAAACTGTTTTTT

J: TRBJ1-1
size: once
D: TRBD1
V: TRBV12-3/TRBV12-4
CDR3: CASRHTGVTEAFF
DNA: TGTGCCAGCAGGCACACAGGGGTTACTGAAGCTTTCTTT

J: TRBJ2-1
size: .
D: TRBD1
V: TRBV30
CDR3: CAWARLRQGGEQFF
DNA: TGTGCCTGGGCCCGACTTCGACAGGGGGGTGAGCAGTTCTTC

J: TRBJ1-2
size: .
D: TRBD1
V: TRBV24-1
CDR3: CATSDTRTGEIYGYTF
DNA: TGTGCCACCAGTGATACGAGGACAGGGGAAATCTATGGCTACACCTTC

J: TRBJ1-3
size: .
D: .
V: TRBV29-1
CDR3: CSVLTGSSGNTIYF
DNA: TGCAGCGTACTGACAGGTTCCTCTGGAAACACCATATATTTT

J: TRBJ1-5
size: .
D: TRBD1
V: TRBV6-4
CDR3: CASSVGRTGGGQPQHF
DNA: TGTGCCAGCAGTGTGGGGAGGACAGGGGGCGGGCAGCCCCAGCATTTT

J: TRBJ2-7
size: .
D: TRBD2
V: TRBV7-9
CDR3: CASSSDGRAYEQYF
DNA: TGTGCCAGCAGCTCCGATGGGAGGGCCTACGAGCAGTACTTC

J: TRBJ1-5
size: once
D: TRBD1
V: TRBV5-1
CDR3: CASSEGAGSNQPQHF
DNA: TGCGCCAGCAGTGAGGGGGCTGGGAGCAATCAGCCCCAGCATTTT

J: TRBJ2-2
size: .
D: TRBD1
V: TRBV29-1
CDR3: CSVERDRGTGELFF
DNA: TGCAGCGTTGAACGTGACAGGGGGACCGGGGAGCTGTTTTTT

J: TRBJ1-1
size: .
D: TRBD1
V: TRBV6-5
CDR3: CASSLRDRNTEAFF
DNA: TGTGCCAGCAGTTTACGGGACAGGAACACTGAAGCTTTCTTT

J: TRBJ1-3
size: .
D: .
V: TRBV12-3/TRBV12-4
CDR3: CATRRADGNTIYF
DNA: TGTGCCACCCGGAGAGCGGATGGAAACACCATATATTTT

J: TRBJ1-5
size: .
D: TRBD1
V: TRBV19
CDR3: CASSTFSTGGFGSNQPQHF
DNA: TGTGCCAGTAGTACCTTTTCGACAGGGGGCTTTGGAAGCAATCAGCCCCAGCATTTT

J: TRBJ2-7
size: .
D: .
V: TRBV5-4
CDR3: CASSQAPNGYEQYF
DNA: TGTGCCAGCAGTCAGGCGCCGAACGGCTACGAGCAGTACTTC

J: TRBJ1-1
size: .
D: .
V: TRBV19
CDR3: CARESGTEAFF
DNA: TGTGCAAGAGAATCCGGCACTGAAGCTTTCTTT

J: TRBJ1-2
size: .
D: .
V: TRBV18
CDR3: CASALDSNYGYTF
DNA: TGTGCCAGCGCGTTGGACAGTAACTATGGCTACACCTTC

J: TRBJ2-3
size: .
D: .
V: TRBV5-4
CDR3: CASTIKGVDTQYF
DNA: TGTGCCAGCACCATAAAGGGGGTAGATACGCAGTATTTT

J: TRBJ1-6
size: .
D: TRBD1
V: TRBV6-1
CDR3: CASSEMGQGISPLHF
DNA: TGTGCCAGCAGTGAAATGGGACAGGGCATTTCACCCCTCCACTTT

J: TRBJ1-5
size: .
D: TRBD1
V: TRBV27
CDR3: CASSLTGGPSNQPQHF
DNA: TGTGCCAGCAGTTTGACAGGGGGCCCAAGCAATCAGCCCCAGCATTTT

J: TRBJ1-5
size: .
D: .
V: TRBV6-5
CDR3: CASSYAEVDNQPQHF
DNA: TGTGCCAGCAGTTACGCCGAAGTAGATAATCAGCCCCAGCATTTT

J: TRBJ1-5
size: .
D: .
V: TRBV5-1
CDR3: CASSLFTGSQPQHF
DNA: TGCGCCAGCAGCTTGTTTACAGGGAGCCAGCCCCAGCATTTT

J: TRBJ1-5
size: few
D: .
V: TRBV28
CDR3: CASRDGGQSNQPQHF
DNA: TGTGCCAGCAGAGACGGTGGGCAGTCCAATCAGCCCCAGCATTTT

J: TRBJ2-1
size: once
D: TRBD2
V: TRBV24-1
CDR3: CATSDSTAGGPYNEQFF
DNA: TGTGCCACCAGTGATTCTACAGCGGGGGGGCCTTACAATGAGCAGTTCTTC

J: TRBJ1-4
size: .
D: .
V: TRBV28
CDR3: CASSLTGDWEKLFF
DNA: TGTGCCAGCAGTTTGACCGGGGACTGGGAAAAACTGTTTTTT

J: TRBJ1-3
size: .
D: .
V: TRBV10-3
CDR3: CAISATGSSGNTIYF
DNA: TGTGCCATCAGTGCCACAGGGAGCTCTGGAAACACCATATATTTT

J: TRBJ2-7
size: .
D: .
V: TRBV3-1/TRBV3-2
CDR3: CASSQEVRAGEQYF
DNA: TGTGCCAGCAGCCAAGAAGTGAGGGCGGGGGAGCAGTACTTC

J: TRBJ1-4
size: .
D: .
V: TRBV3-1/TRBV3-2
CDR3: CASSQYREKLFF
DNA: TGTGCCAGCAGCCAATACCGGGAAAAACTGTTTTTT

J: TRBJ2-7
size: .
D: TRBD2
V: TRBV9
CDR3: CASSPKGLAGGINEQYF
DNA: TGTGCCAGCAGCCCTAAGGGACTAGCGGGAGGGATCAACGAGCAGTACTTC

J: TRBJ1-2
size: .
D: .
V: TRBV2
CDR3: CASSETRQASNYGYTF
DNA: TGTGCCAGCAGTGAAACGAGACAGGCCAGCAACTATGGCTACACCTTC

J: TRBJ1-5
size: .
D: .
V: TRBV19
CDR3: CASRDWQGSQPQHF
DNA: TGTGCCAGTAGGGATTGGCAGGGGAGCCAGCCCCAGCATTTT

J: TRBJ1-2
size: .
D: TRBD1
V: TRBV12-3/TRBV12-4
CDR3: CASTGTGYGYTF
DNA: TGTGCCAGCACCGGGACAGGGTATGGCTACACCTTC

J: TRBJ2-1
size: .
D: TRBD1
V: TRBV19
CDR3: CASSHRGRSYNEQFF
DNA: TGTGCCAGTAGTCATAGGGGGCGCTCCTACAATGAGCAGTTCTTC

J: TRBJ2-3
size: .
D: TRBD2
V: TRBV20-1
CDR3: CSASSRIWEGPSKDTQYF
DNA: TGCAGTGCTAGTTCGCGAATTTGGGAGGGCCCTAGCAAGGATACGCAGTATTTT

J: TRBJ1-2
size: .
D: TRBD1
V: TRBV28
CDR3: CASSSGTGGYTF
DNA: TGTGCCAGCAGTTCAGGGACAGGGGGCTACACCTTC

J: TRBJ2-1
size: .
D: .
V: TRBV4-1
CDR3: CASSLPGPHNEQFF
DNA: TGCGCCAGCAGCCTACCAGGGCCACACAATGAGCAGTTCTTC

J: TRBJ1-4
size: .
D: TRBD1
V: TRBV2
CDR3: CASSPRDRGFEKLFF
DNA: TGTGCCAGCAGTCCCCGGGACAGGGGATTTGAAAAACTGTTTTTT